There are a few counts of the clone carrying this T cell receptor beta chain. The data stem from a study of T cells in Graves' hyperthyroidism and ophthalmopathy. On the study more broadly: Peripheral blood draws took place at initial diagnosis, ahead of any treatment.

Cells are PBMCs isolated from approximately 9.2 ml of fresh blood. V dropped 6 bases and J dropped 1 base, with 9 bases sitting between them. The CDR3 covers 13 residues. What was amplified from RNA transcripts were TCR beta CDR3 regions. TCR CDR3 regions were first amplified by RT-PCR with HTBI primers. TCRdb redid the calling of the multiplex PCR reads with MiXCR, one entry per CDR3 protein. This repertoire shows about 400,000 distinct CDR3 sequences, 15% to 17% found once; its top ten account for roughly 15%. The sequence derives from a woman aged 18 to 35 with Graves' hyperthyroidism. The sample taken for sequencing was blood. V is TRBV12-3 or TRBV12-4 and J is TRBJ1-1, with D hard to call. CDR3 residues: CASRPRQNTEAFF. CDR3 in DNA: TGTGCCAGCAGACCTAGACAGAACACTGAAGCTTTCTTT.